These 27 T cell receptor beta chains were sequenced from one sample in a study of cytomegalovirus exposure and HLA in healthy donors. This PCR relied on a set of 60 Vbeta primers and 13 Jbeta primers. Measured with immunoSEQ multiplex PCR; TCRdb has only the in-frame clones, and not every one. The table lists 150,000 to 200,000 clones, just over 70% of them singletons. The sequencing sample was made of PBMCs. These receptors all stem from a man between 18 and 29 years old in good health and CMV-seropositive.

This clone was counted once. In DNA form, the CDR3 reads TGTGCCTGTGGCCGGGACAGTGACTACTATGGCTACACCTTC. Translating gives CACGRDSDYYGYTF. The rearrangement joins TRBV5-4 to TRBJ1-2; 7 positions match TRBD1. The CDR3 is 14 residues long. Germline loops: CDR1 SGHNT, CDR2 YYREEE (reference sequence). The ends lost 10 bases at V and 3 bases at J; junction bases unmatched: 12. The whole variable domain, filled in from reference TRBV5-4 and TRBJ1-2, reads ETGVTQSPTHLIKTRGQQVTLRCSSQSGHNTVSWYQQALGQGPQFIFQYYREEENGRGNFPPRFSGLQFPNYSSELNVNALELDDSALYLCACGRDSDYYGYTFGSGTRLTVV.

The chain employs TRBV5-4 and TRBJ1-1, with 10 bases that match TRBD1. Looked up from germline, CDR1 is SGHNT and CDR2 is YYREEE (reference sequence). V trimming: 3 bases; J trimming: 7 bases; junction bases outside the gene matches: 6. The CDR3 covers 14 residues. CDR3 bases: TGTGCCAGCAGCTGGACAGGGGGGAAAGGTGAAGCTTTCTTT. Its translation is CASSWTGGKGEAFF.

This clone has a handful of counts. The rearrangement uses TRBV18 and TRBJ2-1; 10 bases align to TRBD1. The junction had 3 bases not matched to a gene; V was cut back by 2 bases and J by 5 bases. The CDR3 runs to 15 residues. Looked up from germline, CDR1 is KGHSH and CDR2 is LQKENI. The CDR3 loop is CASSPGGQGNNEQFF. Here the CDR3 DNA reads TGTGCCAGCTCACCAGGGGGACAGGGGAACAATGAGCAGTTCTTC.

This chain links TRBV29-1 with TRBJ2-1, with D possibly being TRBD2 (6 bases). V was trimmed by 6 bases and J by 5 bases, leaving 14 bases between them. The germline V gene has CDR1 SQVTM and CDR2 ANQGSEA. CDR3 length: 13 residues. CDR3 in amino acids: CSVSEGGNNEQFF. The CDR3 DNA reads TGCAGCGTCTCCGAGGGAGGTAACAATGAGCAGTTCTTC.

The chain links TRBV10-3 to TRBJ2-7, with D perhaps matching TRBD1 or TRBD2 (5 bases each). V gave up 5 bases and J gave up 7 bases, with 21 bases separating them. Germline V gene lookup returns CDR1 ENHRY and CDR2 SYGVKD. This CDR3 comprises 15 residues. Written as DNA, the CDR3 is TGTGCCATCAGTTGGTTGACCCTAGGAGAGGGGGAGCAGTACGTC. It translates to CAISWLTLGEGEQYV.

The rearrangement uses TRBV5-6 and TRBJ2-3, with a weak D call TRBD1 (6 bases). V gave up 0 bases and J gave up 9 bases, with 11 bases separating them. CDR1 is SGHDT and CDR2 is YYEEEE in the germline V gene. This CDR3 is 13 amino acids long. For the CDR3, the DNA is TGTGCCAGCAGCTTGGGCTACAGGGACACGCAGTATTTT. Protein product: CASSLGYRDTQYF.

The chain uses TRBV30 and TRBJ2-7; 9 bases are shared with TRBD1. The J segment lost 6 bases and the V segment lost 5 bases, leaving 11 bases of the junction unmatched. The length of the CDR3 is 14 residues. Germline CDR1 reads GTSNPN; CDR2 reads SVGIG (reference sequence). CDR3 nucleotides: TGTGCCTGGCAAACCGGGACAGGGATAAGCGAGCAGTACGTC. Translation: CAWQTGTGISEQYV.

This clone was counted a few times. The J gene is TRBJ1-1, the V gene TRBV5-6, with a tentative D call TRBD1 (5 bases). Germline V CDR1 and CDR2: SGHDT, YYEEEE. V lost 0 bases, J lost 0 bases, and 9 bases lay in between. The CDR3 totals 15 residues. CDR3 bases: TGTGCCAGCAGCTTGGCCCTACAGGTGAACACTGAAGCTTTCTTT. As protein: CASSLALQVNTEAFF.

V usage is TRBV4-2 and J usage is TRBJ2-2; perhaps TRBD2 as D (6 bases). The CDR3 sequence is 17 residues long. Germline CDR1 is LGHNA and CDR2 is YNFKEQ. The V end lost 4 bases, the J end lost 2 bases, and 17 bases lay between the germline ends. CDR3 coding DNA: TGTGCCAGCAGCCCACGGGCGGGGACTTCAAACACCGGGGAGCTGTTTTTT. Protein sequence: CASSPRAGTSNTGELFF.

The V gene is TRBV5-6, the J gene TRBJ1-1; D is possibly TRBD1 (5 bases). Germline V lookup: CDR1 SGHDT, CDR2 YYEEEE. The CDR3 consists of 13 residues. Trimming pared 4 bases from V and 7 bases from J, leaving 14 bases between. The CDR3 sequence: CASSQTGRSEAFF. The CDR3 DNA follows: TGTGCCAGCAGCCAAACAGGTCGGAGTGAAGCTTTCTTT.

The chain uses TRBV30 and TRBJ1-5; tentatively, D is TRBD1 (5 bases). Per the germline V gene, CDR1 is GTSNPN and CDR2 is SVGIG (reference sequence). V dropped 2 bases and J dropped 5 bases, with 10 bases sitting between them. CDR3 length: 13 amino acids. The CDR3 sequence: CAWSLQADQPQHF. The CDR3, as DNA: TGTGCCTGGAGTTTACAGGCGGATCAGCCCCAGCATTTT. The full variable domain, in which reference TRBV30 and TRBJ1-5 provide the parts outside the CDR3, is SQTIHQWPATLVQPVGSPLSLECTVEGTSNPNLYWYRQAAGRGLQLLFYSVGIGQISSEVPQNLSASRPQDRQFILSSKKLLLSDSGFYLCAWSLQADQPQHFGDGTRLSIL.

The chain links TRBV29-1 to TRBJ1-1, with D perhaps matching TRBD1 (6 bases). Germline CDR1 reads SQVTM; CDR2 reads ANQGSEA. The CDR3 covers 16 residues. V was clipped by 4 bases and J by 2 bases, with 20 bases between them. For the CDR3, the DNA is TGCAGCGTTGGCGGAGACAGGTCAGGAGGTAACACTGAAGCTTTCTTT. Translation: CSVGGDRSGGNTEAFF.

This clone was observed a handful of times. The genes are TRBV6-1 and TRBJ1-4, with D tentatively TRBD1 (5 bases). Between the trimmed V and J ends, which lost 6 bases and 5 bases, there was a span of 16 bases. There are 15 residues in the CDR3. Germline loops: CDR1 MNHNS, CDR2 SASEGT. In nucleotides, the CDR3 is TGTGCCAGCAGCGAACTGCGGGGACTGAATGAAAAACTGTTTTTT. This translates into CASSELRGLNEKLFF.

J is TRBJ1-1 and V is TRBV10-3, with TRBD1 as a possible D gene (5 bases). Trimming took 3 bases from V and 0 from J, leaving 14 bases between them. Germline CDR1 and CDR2: ENHRY and SYGVKD. The CDR3 sequence is 16 residues long. CDR3 nucleotides: TGTGCCATCAGTGACGGGGGGGGGTTACTGAACACTGAAGCTTTCTTT. As protein: CAISDGGGLLNTEAFF.

The V gene is TRBV7-8, the J gene TRBJ2-2; TRBD2 matches 9 bases. The CDR3 spans 21 residues. V lost 1 base to trimming and J lost 5 bases; unmatched junction nucleotides: 20. Germline CDR1 reads SGHVS; CDR2 reads FQNEAQ. CDR3 protein: CASSLVGFGLAGLSGTGELFF. CDR3 nucleotides: TGTGCCAGCAGCTTAGTTGGTTTCGGTCTAGCGGGGCTATCAGGGACCGGGGAGCTGTTTTTT.

The V and J genes are TRBV29-1 and TRBJ1-2; D is perhaps TRBD1 (6 bases). Germline loops: CDR1 SQVTM, CDR2 ANQGSEA. V lost 4 bases and J lost 8, with 17 bases in between. The CDR3 has 13 amino acids. The CDR3 DNA is TGCAGCGTTGGGGGTCAGGGGCTGAGCGGCTACACCTTC. Residues: CSVGGQGLSGYTF.

This clone was counted a few times. The chain combines TRBV6-1 with TRBJ2-3; 10 nucleotides align to TRBD1. CDR1 and CDR2 from the germline V gene are MNHNS and SASEGT. J was trimmed by 5 bases and V by 0 bases; bases with no gene match: 5. This CDR3 is built from 16 residues. The CDR3 here is CASSEAWTGGGDTQYF. DNA for the CDR3: TGTGCCAGCAGTGAAGCCTGGACAGGGGGTGGAGATACGCAGTATTTT.

There are a few counts of this clone. The chain joins TRBV14 to TRBJ1-1, with D tentatively TRBD1 (5 bases). The CDR3 contains 12 residues. Between the trimmed V and J ends, which lost 0 bases and 11 bases, there was a span of 10 bases. CDR1 is SGHDN, CDR2 FVKESK, per germline. CDR3 DNA: TGTGCCAGCAGCCAAGATTGGGGCCGGGCTTTCTTT. This encodes CASSQDWGRAFF.

The rearrangement links TRBV7-3 to TRBJ2-2; weak D call: TRBD2 (6 bases). CDR3 size: 15 residues. Germline assignment: CDR1 SGHTA and CDR2 FQGTGA. With 6 bases removed from V and 3 bases from J, the gap between germline ends came to 14 bases. CDR3 nucleotide sequence: TGTGCCAGCAGAAGGGGCAGGGAGGACACCGGGGAGCTGTTTTTT. Translation gives CASRRGREDTGELFF. Supplemented by reference TRBV7-3 and TRBJ2-2, the full variable domain reads GAGVSQTPSNKVTEKGKYVELRCDPISGHTALYWYRQSLGQGPEFLIYFQGTGAADDSGLPNDRFFAVRPEGSVSTLKIQRTERGDSAVYLCASRRGREDTGELFFGEGSRLTVL.

The V gene is TRBV11-1, the J gene TRBJ1-1; D ambiguous. Trimming shortened V by 4 bases and J by 6 bases, and 12 bases separated the two germline ends. Germline loops: CDR1 SGHAT, CDR2 FQDESV (reference sequence). The CDR3 sequence is 13 residues long. The CDR3 nucleotides are TGTGCCAGCAGCTCCAGTTACGCCGCTGAAGCTTTCTTT. The encoded protein is CASSSSYAAEAFF.

The chain couples TRBV11-2 to TRBJ1-1, with no clear D. The germline V and J ends were trimmed by 5 bases and 8 bases, with 12 bases remaining between them. The CDR3 extends over 12 amino acids. Per germline, CDR1 SGHAT and CDR2 FQNNGV. CDR3 sequence reads: CASSVGRGEAFF. CDR3 in DNA: TGTGCCAGCAGCGTAGGACGCGGCGAAGCTTTCTTT.

The V and J genes are TRBV4-1 and TRBJ2-2; D perhaps matches TRBD1 (6 bases). CDR1 MGHRA and CDR2 YSYEKL come from the germline V gene. Trimming left V 1 base short and J 6 bases short, with 15 bases between. The CDR3 runs 16 residues. The CDR3 is CASSQVARGPPGELFF. In DNA form, the CDR3 reads TGCGCCAGCAGCCAAGTGGCCAGGGGACCACCCGGGGAGCTGTTTTTT.

The chain employs TRBV10-3 and TRBJ1-1; 10 positions agree with TRBD1. CDR3 length: 13 amino acids. In germline, CDR1 is ENHRY, CDR2 SYGVKD. V lost 11 bases, J lost 4 bases, and 7 bases stayed unmatched. The CDR3 nucleotides read TGTGCCGTTGGACAGGGGGGAGTCACTGAAGCTTTCTTT. Residues: CAVGQGGVTEAFF.

The chain recombines TRBV5-1 with TRBJ2-1, with 9 bases aligning to TRBD2. Looked up from germline, CDR1 is SGHRS and CDR2 is YFSETQ. CDR3 length: 14 amino acids. The V segment lost 7 bases and the J segment 7 bases; nucleotides outside the gene matches: 9. The chain's CDR3 is CASGVAGGPNEQFF. The CDR3 DNA reads TGCGCCAGCGGGGTCGCGGGGGGGCCTAATGAGCAGTTCTTC. Filled out from reference TRBV5-1 and TRBJ2-1, the complete variable domain reads KAGVTQTPRYLIKTRGQQVTLSCSPISGHRSVSWYQQTPGQGLQFLFEYFSETQRNKGNFPGRFSGRQFSNSRSEMNVSTLELGDSALYLCASGVAGGPNEQFFGPGTRLTVL.

V gene TRBV4-1 combines with J gene TRBJ2-3; 7 bases match TRBD1. The germline CDR1 and CDR2 sequences are MGHRA and YSYEKL. This CDR3 comprises 14 residues. J lost 2 bases, V lost 5 bases, and 4 bases had no gene match. CDR3: CASSKGGFTDTQYF. CDR3 bases: TGCGCCAGCAGCAAAGGGGGCTTCACAGATACGCAGTATTTT.

The genes are TRBV28 and TRBJ2-7; 8 bases line up with TRBD1. Looked up from germline, CDR1 is MDHEN and CDR2 is SYDVKM. Losses at the gene ends were 6 bases for V and 0 bases for J; bases not matched to a gene: 7. The CDR3 covers 15 residues. In DNA form, the CDR3 reads TGTGCCAGCAGCTCCCCGGACAGGGTCTCCTACGAGCAGTACGTC. The encoded protein is CASSSPDRVSYEQYV.

This chain uses TRBV19 with TRBJ1-5, with 7 positions matching TRBD1. The V gene end was trimmed by 10 bases and the J gene end by 6 bases; junction bases not matched to a gene: 15. Germline V gene data show CDR1 as LNHDA and CDR2 as SQIVND (reference sequence). The CDR3 runs to 15 residues. The CDR3 region is CATKNIDRAAQPQHF. In DNA, the CDR3 is TGTGCCACTAAGAACATAGACAGGGCTGCTCAGCCCCAGCATTTT.